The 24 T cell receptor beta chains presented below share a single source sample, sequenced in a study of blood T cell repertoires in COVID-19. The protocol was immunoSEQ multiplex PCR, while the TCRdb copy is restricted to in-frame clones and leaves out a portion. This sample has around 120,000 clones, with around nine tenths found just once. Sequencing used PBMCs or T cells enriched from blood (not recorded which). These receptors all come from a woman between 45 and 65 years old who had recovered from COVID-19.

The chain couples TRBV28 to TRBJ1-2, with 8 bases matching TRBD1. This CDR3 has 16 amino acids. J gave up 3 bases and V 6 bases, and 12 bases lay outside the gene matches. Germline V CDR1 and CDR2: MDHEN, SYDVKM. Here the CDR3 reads CASRPTGGPPDYGYTF. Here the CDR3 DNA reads TGTGCCAGCAGGCCTACAGGGGGGCCCCCGGACTATGGCTACACCTTC.

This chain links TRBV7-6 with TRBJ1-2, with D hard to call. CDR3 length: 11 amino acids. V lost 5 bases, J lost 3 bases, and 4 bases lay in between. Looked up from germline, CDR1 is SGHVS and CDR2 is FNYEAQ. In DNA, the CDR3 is TGTGCCAGCAGCCGCGACTATGGCTACACCTTC. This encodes CASSRDYGYTF.

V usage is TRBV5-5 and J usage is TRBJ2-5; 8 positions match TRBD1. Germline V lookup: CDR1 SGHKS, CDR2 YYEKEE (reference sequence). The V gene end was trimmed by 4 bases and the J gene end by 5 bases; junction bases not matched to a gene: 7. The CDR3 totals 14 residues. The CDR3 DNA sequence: TGTGCCAGCAGCACAGGGGGACGAGGGGAGACCCAGTACTTC. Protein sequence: CASSTGGRGETQYF.

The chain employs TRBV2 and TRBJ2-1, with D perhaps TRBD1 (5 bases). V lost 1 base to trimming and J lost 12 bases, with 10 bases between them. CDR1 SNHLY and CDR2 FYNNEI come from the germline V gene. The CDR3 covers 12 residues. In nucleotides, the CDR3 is TGTGCCAGCAGTGAAGAGGGGTTTGGGCAGTTCTTC. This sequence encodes CASSEEGFGQFF.

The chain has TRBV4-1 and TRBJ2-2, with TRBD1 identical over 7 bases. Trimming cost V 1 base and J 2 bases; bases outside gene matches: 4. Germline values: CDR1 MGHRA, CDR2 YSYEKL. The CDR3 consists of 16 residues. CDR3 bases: TGCGCCAGCAGCCAAGTTGGGACAGAAAACACCGGGGAGCTGTTTTTT. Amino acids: CASSQVGTENTGELFF.

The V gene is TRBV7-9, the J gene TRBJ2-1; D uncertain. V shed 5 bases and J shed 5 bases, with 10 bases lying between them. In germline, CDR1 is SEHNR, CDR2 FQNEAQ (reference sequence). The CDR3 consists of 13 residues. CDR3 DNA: TGTGCCAGCAGCAAGCACCTACACAATGAGCAGTTCTTC. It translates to CASSKHLHNEQFF.

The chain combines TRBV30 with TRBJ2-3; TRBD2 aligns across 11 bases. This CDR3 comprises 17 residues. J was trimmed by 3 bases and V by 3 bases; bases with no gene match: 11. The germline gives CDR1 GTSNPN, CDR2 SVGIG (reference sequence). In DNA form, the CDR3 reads TGTGCCTGGAGCCTTAGCGGGGGGGCTCTAGGAACAGATACGCAGTATTTT. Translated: CAWSLSGGALGTDTQYF.

CDR3 region: CASSWTANTGELFF. For the CDR3, the DNA is TGTGCCAGCAGTTGGACAGCGAACACCGGGGAGCTGTTTTTT. This chain joins TRBV27 and TRBJ2-2; the D gene is possibly TRBD1 (6 bases). In germline, CDR1 is MNHEY, CDR2 SMNVEV (reference sequence). V gave up 4 bases and J gave up 0 bases, with 6 bases separating them. This CDR3 is 14 amino acids long.

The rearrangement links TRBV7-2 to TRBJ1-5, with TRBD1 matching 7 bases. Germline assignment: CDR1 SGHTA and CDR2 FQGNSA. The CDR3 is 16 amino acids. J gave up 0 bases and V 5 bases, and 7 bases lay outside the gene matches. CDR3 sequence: CASSRDSDYSNQPQHF. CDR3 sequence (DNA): TGTGCCAGCAGCCGGGACAGCGATTATAGCAATCAGCCCCAGCATTTT.

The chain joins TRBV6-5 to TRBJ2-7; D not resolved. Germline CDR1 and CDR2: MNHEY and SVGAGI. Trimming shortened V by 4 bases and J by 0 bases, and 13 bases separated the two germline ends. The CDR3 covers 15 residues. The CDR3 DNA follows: TGTGCCAGCAGTTGGGCCTATGACCCCTCCTACGAGCAGTACTTC. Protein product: CASSWAYDPSYEQYF.

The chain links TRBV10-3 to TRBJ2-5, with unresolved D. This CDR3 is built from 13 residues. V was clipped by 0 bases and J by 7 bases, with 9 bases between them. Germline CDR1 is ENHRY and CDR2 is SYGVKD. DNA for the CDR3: TGTGCCATCAGTGAGTCGGAAGCAGGGACCCAGTACTTC. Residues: CAISESEAGTQYF.

CDR3 nucleotides: TGTGCCAGTAGTCCGGGACAGTGGAACACTGAAGCTTTCTTT. This codes for CASSPGQWNTEAFF. The chain joins TRBV19 to TRBJ1-1; 7 nucleotides align to TRBD1. V lost 5 bases, J lost 1 base, and 4 bases stayed unmatched. This CDR3 is built from 14 residues. CDR1 is LNHDA, CDR2 SQIVND, per germline (reference sequence).

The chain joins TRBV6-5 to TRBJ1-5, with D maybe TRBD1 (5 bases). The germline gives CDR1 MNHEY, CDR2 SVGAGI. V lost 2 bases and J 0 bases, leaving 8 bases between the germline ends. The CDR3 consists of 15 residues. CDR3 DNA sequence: TGTGCCAGCAGTTACGCAGGGCTTAGCAATCAGCCCCAGCATTTT. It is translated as CASSYAGLSNQPQHF.

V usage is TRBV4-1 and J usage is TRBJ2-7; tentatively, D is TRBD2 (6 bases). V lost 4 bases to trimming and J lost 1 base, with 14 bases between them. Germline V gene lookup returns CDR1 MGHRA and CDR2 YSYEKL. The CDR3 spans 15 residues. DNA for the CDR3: TGCGCCAGCAGCCTTACGGGGGAGTCGTCCTACGAGCAGTACTTC. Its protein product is CASSLTGESSYEQYF.

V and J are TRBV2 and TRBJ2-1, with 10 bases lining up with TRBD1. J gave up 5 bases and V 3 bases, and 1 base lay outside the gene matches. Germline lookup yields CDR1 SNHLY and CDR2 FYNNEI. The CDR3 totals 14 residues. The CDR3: CASSDGQGDNEQFF. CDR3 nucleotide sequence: TGTGCCAGCAGTGACGGACAGGGGGACAATGAGCAGTTCTTC.

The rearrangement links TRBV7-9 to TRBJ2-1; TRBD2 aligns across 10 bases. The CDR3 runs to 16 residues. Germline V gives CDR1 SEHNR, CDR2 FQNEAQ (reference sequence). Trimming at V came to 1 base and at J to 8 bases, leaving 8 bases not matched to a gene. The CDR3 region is CASSLGRAGGLDEQFF. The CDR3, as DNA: TGTGCCAGCAGCTTAGGTCGAGCGGGGGGGCTAGATGAGCAGTTCTTC.

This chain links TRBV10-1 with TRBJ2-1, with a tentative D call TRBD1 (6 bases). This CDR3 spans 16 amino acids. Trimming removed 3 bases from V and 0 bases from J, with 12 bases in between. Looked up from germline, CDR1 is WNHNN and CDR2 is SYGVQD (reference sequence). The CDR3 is CASSDYDRSSYNEQFF. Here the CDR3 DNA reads TGCGCCAGCAGTGATTACGACAGGAGCTCCTACAATGAGCAGTTCTTC.

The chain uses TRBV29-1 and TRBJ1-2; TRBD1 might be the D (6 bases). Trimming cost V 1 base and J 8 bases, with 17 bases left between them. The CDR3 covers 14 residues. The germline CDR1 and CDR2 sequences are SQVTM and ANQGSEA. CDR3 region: CSVEGFWAGDGYTF. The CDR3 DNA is TGCAGCGTTGAAGGATTCTGGGCAGGGGACGGCTACACCTTC.

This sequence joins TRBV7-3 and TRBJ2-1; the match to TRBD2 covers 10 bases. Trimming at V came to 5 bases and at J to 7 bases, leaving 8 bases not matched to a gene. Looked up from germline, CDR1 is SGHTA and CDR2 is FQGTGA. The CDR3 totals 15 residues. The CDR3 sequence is CASSPRTSGLNEQFF. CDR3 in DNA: TGTGCCAGCAGCCCCCGGACTAGCGGTTTGAATGAGCAGTTCTTC. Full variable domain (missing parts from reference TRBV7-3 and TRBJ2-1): GAGVSQTPSNKVTEKGKYVELRCDPISGHTALYWYRQSLGQGPEFLIYFQGTGAADDSGLPNDRFFAVRPEGSVSTLKIQRTERGDSAVYLCASSPRTSGLNEQFFGPGTRLTVL.

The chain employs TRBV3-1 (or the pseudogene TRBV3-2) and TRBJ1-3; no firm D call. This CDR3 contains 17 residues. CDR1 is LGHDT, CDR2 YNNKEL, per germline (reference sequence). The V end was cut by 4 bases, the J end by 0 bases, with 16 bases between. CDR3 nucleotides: TGTGCCAGCAGCCGTGGATCGACGGGTATCTCTGGAAACACCATATATTTT. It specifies CASSRGSTGISGNTIYF.

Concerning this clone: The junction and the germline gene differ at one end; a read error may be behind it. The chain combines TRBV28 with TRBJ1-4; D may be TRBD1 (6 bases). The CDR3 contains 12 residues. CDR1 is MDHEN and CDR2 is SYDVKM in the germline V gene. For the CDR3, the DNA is TGTGCCAGCAGTTCCGGACAGTTAGCTCAGCTTTTT. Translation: CASSSGQLAQLF.

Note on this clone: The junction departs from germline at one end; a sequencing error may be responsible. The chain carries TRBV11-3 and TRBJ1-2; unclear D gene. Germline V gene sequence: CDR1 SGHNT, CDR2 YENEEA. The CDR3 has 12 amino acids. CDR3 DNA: TGTGCCAGCAGCGTAGACTCGGGAACCGCCACCTTC. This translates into CASSVDSGTATF.

The CDR3 bases are TGTGCCAGCAGCTTGGTAGGAGGACAGGGCAATCAGCCCCAGCATTTT. Translating gives CASSLVGGQGNQPQHF. The gene calls are TRBV5-8 and TRBJ1-5; 7 bases align to TRBD1. CDR1 SGHTS and CDR2 YDEGEE come from the germline V gene. V dropped 0 bases and J dropped 2; count of bases not matched to a gene: 5. The CDR3 totals 16 residues.

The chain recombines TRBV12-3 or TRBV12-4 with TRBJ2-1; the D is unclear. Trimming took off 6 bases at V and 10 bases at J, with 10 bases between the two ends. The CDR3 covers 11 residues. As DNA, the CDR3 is TGTGCCAGCAGCCTTAGAGTGGAGCAGTTCTTC. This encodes CASSLRVEQFF.